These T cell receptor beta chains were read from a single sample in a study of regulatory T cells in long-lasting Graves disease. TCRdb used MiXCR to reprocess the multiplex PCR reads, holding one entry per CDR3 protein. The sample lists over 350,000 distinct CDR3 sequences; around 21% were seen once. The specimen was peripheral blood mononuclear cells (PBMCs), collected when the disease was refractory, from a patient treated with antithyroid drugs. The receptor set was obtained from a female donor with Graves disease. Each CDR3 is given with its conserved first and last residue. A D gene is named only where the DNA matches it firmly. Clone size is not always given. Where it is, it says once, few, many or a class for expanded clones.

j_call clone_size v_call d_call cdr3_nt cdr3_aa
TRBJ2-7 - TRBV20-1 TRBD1 TGCAGTGCTCCCCCGGGACAGGGATCCGAGCAGTACTTC CSAPPGQGSEQYF
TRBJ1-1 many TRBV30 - TGTGCCTGGATTACTTACACTGAAGCTTTCTTT CAWITYTEAFF
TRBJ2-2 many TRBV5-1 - TGCGCCAGTCAGTGGGGGCCTAACACCGGGGAGCTGTTTTTT CASQWGPNTGELFF
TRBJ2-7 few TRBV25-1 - TGTGCCAGCAGTGAACCGGGACCGAGACGGGACGAGCAGTACTTC CASSEPGPRRDEQYF
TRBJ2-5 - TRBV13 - TGTGCCAGCAGTCTCTACTTGGCCCAAGAGACCCAGTACTTC CASSLYLAQETQYF
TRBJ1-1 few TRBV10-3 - TGTGCCATCAGTGATGGGGTGGAGGCTGAAGCTTTCTTT CAISDGVEAEAFF
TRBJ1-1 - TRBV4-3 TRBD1 TGCGCCAGCAGCCAGGGGACAGGGGTTTTTGCTGAAGCTTTCTTT CASSQGTGVFAEAFF
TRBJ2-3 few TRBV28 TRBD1 TGTGCCAGCAGTCCCTCCGGGACAGGAGACCGCACAGATACGCAGTATTTT CASSPSGTGDRTDTQYF
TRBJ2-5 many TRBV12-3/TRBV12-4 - TGTGCCAGCAGCAACGGGATAGGATTGTTGGAGACCCAGTACTTC CASSNGIGLLETQYF
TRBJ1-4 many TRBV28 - TGTGCCAGCGTGGGGGGACCTAATGAAAAACTGTTTTTT CASVGGPNEKLFF
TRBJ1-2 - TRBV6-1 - TGTGCCAGCAGGTATGGACGGAACTATGGCTACACCTTC CASRYGRNYGYTF
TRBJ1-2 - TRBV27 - TGTGCCAGCAGTTTACCCTGGGCCTCCTATGGCTACACCTTC CASSLPWASYGYTF
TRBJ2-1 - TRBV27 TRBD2 TGTACCAGCAGTTTAAAGTTTACTAGCGGGAGCCAAAATGAGCAGCTCTTC CTSSLKFTSGSQNEQLF
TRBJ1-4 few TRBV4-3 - TGCGCCAGCAGCCAAGATGCCCGGGAGGCGGATGAAAAACTGTTTTTT CASSQDAREADEKLFF
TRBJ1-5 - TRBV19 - TGTGCCAGTAGTATGAGGGGGAACAGCAATCAGCCCCAGCATTTT CASSMRGNSNQPQHF
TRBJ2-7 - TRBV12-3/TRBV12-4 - TGTGCCAGCAGTTTACCCTGGAGTTACGAGCAGTACTTC CASSLPWSYEQYF
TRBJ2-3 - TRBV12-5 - TGTGCTAGTGGTTTCGGGGATACGCAGTATTTT CASGFGDTQYF
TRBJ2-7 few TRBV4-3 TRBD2 TGCGCCAGCAGCCAAGGGCTAGCGGGTTACGAGCAGTACTTC CASSQGLAGYEQYF
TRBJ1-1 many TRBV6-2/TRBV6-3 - TGTGCCAGCAGTTCAAAGGGGCCTGAAGCTTTCTTT CASSSKGPEAFF
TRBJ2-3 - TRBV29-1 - TGCAGCGTCGTAATAGGAGATACGCAGTATTTT CSVVIGDTQYF
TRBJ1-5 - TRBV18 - TGTGCCAGCTGCTACGCTTGGGATCAGCCCCAGCATTTT CASCYAWDQPQHF
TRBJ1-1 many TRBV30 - TGTGCCTGGAGTGTAATAATGAACACTGAAGCTTTCTTT CAWSVIMNTEAFF
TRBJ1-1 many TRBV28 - TGTGCCAGCAGTTGGGCAGGGTTTAGCACTGAAGCTTTCTTT CASSWAGFSTEAFF
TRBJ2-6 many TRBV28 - TGTGCCAGCAGTTCCCCCGGGGCCAACGTCCTGACTTTC CASSSPGANVLTF
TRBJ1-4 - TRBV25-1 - TGTGCCAGCAGTGAATCACCGGGCGGGGCTAATGAAAAACTGTTTTTT CASSESPGGANEKLFF
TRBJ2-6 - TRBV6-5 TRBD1 TGTGCCAGCAGTTACGGGGGACAGGGCCTCTCTGGGGCCAACGTCCTGACTTTC CASSYGGQGLSGANVLTF
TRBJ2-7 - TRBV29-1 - TGCAGCGCCCGATGGGGTAATAGGGACGAGCAGTACTTC CSARWGNRDEQYF
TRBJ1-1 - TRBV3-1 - TGTGCCAGCAGCCGCCTTTATAGTTCTTTCTTT CASSRLYSSFF
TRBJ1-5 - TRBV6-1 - TGTGCCAGCGGGGTTCCTAATCAGCCCCAGCATTTT CASGVPNQPQHF
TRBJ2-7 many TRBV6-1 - TGTGCCAGCAAAAAAGAACAACCCTACGAGCAGTACTTC CASKKEQPYEQYF